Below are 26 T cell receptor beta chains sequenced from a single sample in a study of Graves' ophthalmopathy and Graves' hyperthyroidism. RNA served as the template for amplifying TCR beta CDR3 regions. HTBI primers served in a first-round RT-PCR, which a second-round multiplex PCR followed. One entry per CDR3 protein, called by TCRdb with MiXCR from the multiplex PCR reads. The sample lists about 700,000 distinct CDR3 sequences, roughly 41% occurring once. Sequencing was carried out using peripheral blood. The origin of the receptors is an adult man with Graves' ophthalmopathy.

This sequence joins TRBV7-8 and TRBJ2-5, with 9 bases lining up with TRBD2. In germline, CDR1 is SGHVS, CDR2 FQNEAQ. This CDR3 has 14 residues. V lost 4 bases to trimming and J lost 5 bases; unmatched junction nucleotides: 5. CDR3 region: CASSSAGGPETQYF. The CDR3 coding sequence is TGTGCCAGCAGCTCTGCGGGAGGGCCCGAGACCCAGTACTTC. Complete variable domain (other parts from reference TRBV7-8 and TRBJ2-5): GAGVSQSPRYKVAKRGQDVALRCDPISGHVSLFWYQQALGQGPEFLTYFQNEAQLDKSGLPSDRFFAERPEGSVSTLKIQRTQQEDSAVYLCASSSAGGPETQYFGPGTRLLVL.

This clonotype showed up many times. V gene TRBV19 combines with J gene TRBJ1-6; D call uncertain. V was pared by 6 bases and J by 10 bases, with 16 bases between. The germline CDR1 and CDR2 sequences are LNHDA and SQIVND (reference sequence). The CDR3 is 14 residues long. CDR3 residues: CASSGDGVVSPLHF. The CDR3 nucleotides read TGTGCCAGTAGCGGGGATGGTGTTGTATCACCCCTCCACTTT.

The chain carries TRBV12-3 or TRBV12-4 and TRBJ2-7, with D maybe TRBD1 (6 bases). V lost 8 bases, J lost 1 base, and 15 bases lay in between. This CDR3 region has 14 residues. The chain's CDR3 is CASGPGQNSYEQYF. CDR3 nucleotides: TGTGCCAGCGGTCCCGGACAGAATTCCTACGAGCAGTACTTC.

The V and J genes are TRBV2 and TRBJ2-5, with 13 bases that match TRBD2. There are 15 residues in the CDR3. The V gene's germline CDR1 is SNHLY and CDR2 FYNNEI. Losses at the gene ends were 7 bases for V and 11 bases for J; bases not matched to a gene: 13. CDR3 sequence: CASTLLAGGPSEQYF. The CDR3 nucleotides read TGTGCCAGCACCCTACTAGCGGGAGGGCCTAGTGAGCAGTACTTC. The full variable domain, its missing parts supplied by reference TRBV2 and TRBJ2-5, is EPEVTQTPSHQVTQMGQEVILRCVPISNHLYFYWYRQILGQKVEFLVSFYNNEISEKSEIFDDQFSVERPDGSNFTLKIRSTKLEDSAMYFCASTLLAGGPSEQYFGPGTRLLVL.

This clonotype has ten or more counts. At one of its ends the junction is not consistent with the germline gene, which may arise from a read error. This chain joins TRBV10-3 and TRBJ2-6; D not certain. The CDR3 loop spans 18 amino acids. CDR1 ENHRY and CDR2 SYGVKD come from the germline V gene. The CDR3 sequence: CASSWVIGSLSGANVLTF. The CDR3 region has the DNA TGTGCCAGCAGTTGGGTCATAGGCAGCCTCTCTGGGGCCAACGTCCTGACTTTC.

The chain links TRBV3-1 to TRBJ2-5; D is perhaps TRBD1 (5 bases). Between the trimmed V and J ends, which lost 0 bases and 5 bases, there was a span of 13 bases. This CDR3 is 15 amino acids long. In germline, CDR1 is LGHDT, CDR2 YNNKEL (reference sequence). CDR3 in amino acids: CASSQDSGYVETQYF. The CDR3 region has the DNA TGTGCCAGCAGCCAAGATTCAGGGTATGTGGAGACCCAGTACTTC.

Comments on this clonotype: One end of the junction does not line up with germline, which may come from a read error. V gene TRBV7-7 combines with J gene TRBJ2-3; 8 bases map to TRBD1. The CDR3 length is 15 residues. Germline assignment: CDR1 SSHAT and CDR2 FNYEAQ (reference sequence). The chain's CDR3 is CASSPGQGITDTQYF. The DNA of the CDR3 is TGTGCTAGCAGCCCTGGACAGGGTATCACAGATACGCAGTATTTT.

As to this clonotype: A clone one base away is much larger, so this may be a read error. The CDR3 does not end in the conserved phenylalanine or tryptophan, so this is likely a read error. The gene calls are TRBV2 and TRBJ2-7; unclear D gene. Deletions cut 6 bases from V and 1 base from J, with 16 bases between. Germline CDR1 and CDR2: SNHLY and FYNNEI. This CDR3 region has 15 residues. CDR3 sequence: CASSLPGLMSYEQYL. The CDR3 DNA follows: TGTGCCAGCAGCTTACCGGGTTTAATGTCCTACGAGCAGTACCTC.

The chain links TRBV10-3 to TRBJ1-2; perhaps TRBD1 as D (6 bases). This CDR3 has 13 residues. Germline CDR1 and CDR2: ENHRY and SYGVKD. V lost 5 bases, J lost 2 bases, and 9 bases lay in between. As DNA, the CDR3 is TGTGCCATCAGTATTGGACAGAACTATGGCTACACCTTC. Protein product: CAISIGQNYGYTF.

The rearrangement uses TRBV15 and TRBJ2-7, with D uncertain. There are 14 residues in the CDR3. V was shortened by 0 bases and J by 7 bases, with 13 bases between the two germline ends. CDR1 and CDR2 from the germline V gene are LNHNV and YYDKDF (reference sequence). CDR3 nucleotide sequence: TGTGCCACCAGCAGAGATGGGGTCGTCGGAGAGCAGTACTTC. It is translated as CATSRDGVVGEQYF.

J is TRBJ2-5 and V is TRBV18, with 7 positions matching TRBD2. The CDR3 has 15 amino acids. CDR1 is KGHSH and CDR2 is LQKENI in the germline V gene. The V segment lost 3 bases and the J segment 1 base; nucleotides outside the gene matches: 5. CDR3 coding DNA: TGTGCCAGCTCACCCCGTTCGGGGGGCCAAGAGACCCAGTACTTC. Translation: CASSPRSGGQETQYF.

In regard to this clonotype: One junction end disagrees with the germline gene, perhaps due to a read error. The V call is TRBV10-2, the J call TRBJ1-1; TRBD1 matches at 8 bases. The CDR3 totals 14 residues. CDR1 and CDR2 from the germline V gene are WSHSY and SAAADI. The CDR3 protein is CASRETGENPEAFF. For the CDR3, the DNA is TGCGCCAGCCGTGAGACAGGGGAAAATCCTGAAGCTTTCTTT.

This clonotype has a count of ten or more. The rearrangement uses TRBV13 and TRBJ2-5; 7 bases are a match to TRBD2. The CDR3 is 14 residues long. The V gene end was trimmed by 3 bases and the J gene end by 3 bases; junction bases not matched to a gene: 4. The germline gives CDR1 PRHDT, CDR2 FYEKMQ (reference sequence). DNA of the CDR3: TGTGCCAGCAGCTTCCTGCTAGCGGAAGAGACCCAGTACTTC. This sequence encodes CASSFLLAEETQYF. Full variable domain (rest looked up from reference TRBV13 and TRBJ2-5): AAGVIQSPRHLIKEKRETATLKCYPIPRHDTVYWYQQGPGQDPQFLISFYEKMQSDKGSIPDRFSAQQFSDYHSELNMSSLELGDSALYFCASSFLLAEETQYFGPGTRLLVL.

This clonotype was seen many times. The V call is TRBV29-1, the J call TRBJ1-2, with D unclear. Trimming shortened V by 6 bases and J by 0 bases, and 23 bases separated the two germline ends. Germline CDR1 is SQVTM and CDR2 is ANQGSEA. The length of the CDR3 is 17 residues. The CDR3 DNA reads TGCAGCGTGGGAGGATATGGTTCGTCACCGTCTAACTATGGCTACACCTTC. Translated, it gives CSVGGYGSSPSNYGYTF.

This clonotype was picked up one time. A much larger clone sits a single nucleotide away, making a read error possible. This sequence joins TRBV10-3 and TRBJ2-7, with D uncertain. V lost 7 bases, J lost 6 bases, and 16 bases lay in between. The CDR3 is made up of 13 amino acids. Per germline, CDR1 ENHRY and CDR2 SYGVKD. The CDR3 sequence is CAINPPRTVEQYF. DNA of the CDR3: TGTGCCATCAATCCCCCGAGGACGGTCGAGCAGTACTTC.

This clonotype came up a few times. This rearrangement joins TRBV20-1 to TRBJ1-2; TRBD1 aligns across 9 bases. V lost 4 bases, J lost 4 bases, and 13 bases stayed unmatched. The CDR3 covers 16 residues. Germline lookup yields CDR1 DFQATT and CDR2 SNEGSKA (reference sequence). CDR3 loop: CSATKTGTGISYGYTF. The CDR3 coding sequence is TGCAGTGCTACCAAGACCGGGACAGGGATCTCCTATGGCTACACCTTC.

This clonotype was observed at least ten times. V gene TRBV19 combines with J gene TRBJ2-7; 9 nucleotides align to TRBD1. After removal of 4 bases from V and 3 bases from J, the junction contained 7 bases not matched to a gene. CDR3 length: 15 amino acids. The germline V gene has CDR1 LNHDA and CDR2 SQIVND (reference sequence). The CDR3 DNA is TGTGCCAGTAGTACCCCCCCGGGACAGGGCTACGAGCAGTACTTC. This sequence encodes CASSTPPGQGYEQYF.

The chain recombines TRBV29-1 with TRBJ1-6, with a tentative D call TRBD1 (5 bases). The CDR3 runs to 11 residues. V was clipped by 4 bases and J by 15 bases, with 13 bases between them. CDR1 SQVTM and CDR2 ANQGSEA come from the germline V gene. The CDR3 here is CSVGDPSGLHF. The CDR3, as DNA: TGCAGCGTTGGGGACCCTTCTGGCCTCCACTTT. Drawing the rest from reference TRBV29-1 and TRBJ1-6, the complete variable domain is SAVISQKPSRDICQRGTSLTIQCQVDSQVTMMFWYRQQPGQSLTLIATANQGSEATYESGFVIDKFPISRPNLTFSTLTVSNMSPEDSSIYLCSVGDPSGLHFGNGTRLTVT.

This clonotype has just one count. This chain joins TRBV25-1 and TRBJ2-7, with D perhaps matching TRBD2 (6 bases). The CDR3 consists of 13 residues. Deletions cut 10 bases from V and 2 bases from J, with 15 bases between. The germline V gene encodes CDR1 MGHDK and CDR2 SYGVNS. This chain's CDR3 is CATAGTLPYEQYF. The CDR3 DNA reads TGTGCCACCGCCGGGACTTTACCCTACGAGCAGTACTTC.

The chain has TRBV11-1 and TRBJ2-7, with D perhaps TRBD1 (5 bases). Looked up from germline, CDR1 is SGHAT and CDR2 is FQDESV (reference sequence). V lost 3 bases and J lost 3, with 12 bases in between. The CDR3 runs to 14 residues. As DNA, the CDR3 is TGTGCCAGCAGCTTCTGGGGCAGTAGCTACGAGCAGTACTTC. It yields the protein CASSFWGSSYEQYF.

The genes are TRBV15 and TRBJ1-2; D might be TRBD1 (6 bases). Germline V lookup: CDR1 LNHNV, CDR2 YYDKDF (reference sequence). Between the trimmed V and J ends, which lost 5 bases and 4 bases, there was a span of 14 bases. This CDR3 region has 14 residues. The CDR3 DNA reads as TGTGCCACCAGCCAGGGGAGATGGTCCTATGGCTACACCTTC. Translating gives CATSQGRWSYGYTF.

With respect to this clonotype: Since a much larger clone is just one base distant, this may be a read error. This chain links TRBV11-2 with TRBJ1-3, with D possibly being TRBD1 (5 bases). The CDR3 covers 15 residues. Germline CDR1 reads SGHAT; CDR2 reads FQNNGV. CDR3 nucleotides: TGTGTCAGCAGCTTAACTTCAGGGCCTGGAAACACCATATATTTT. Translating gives CVSSLTSGPGNTIYF.

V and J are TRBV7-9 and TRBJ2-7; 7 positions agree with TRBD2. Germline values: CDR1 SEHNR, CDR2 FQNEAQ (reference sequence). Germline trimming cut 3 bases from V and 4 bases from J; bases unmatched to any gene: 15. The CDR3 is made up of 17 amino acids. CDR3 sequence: CASSLSGQASGVYEQYF. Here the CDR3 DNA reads TGTGCCAGCAGCTTGTCAGGTCAGGCTAGCGGAGTATACGAGCAGTACTTC.

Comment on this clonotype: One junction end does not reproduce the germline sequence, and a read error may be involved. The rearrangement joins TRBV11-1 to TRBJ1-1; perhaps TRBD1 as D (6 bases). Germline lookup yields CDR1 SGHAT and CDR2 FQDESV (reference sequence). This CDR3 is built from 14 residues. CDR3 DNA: TGTGCCAGCAGATCGGACAGTATAAACACTGAGGCTTTCTTT. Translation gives CASRSDSINTEAFF.

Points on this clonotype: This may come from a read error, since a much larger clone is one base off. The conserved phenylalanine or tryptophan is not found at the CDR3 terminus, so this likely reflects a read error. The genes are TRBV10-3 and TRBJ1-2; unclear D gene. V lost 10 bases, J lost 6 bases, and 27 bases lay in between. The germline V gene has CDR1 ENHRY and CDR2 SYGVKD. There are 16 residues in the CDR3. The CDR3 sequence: CASTDKGRSRVDGYTL. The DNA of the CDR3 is TGTGCCAGCACCGATAAGGGCAGGTCTCGCGTGGATGGCTACACCCTC.

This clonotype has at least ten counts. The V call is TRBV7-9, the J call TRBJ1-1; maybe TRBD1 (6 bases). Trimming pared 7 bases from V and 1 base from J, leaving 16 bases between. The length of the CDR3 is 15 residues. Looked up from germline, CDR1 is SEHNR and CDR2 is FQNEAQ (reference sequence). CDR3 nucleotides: TGTGCCAGCACGACCCCCAACAGGGCGAACACTGAAGCTTTCTTT. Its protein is CASTTPNRANTEAFF.